A selection of T cell receptor beta chains follows, all from one sample in a study of response to subunit inactivated influenza vaccine. Via MiXCR, TCRdb re-called the RT-PCR reads, giving one row per CDR3 protein. The sample yields 160,000 or so distinct CDR3 sequences, about a tenth seen once. This sample comprised non-naive T cells sorted from PBMCs, obtained roughly 45 days after vaccination. These receptors all come from a man aged 50-59 years who received an inactivated influenza vaccine. Both conserved end residues are part of each CDR3. Clone size is shown for a subset of rows, as once, few, many or a class of expanded clone.

CDR3aa: CASRGDLNQPQHF
v_gene: TRBV28
j_gene: TRBJ1-5
abundance: .

CDR3aa: CASSLDRTSGGDTQYF
v_gene: TRBV4-2
j_gene: TRBJ2-3
abundance: medium-sized

CDR3aa: CASSYTGYEQYF
v_gene: TRBV6-2/TRBV6-3
j_gene: TRBJ2-7
abundance: few

CDR3aa: CAMSPGHASTDTQYF
v_gene: TRBV10-3
j_gene: TRBJ2-3
abundance: many

CDR3aa: CASSWNEQFF
v_gene: TRBV12-3/TRBV12-4
j_gene: TRBJ2-1
abundance: many

CDR3aa: CSMGVGSGANVLTF
v_gene: TRBV29-1
j_gene: TRBJ2-6
abundance: .

CDR3aa: CASSRGLAGLLAKNIQYF
v_gene: TRBV9
j_gene: TRBJ2-4
abundance: .

CDR3aa: CASSFASGGNNEQFF
v_gene: TRBV11-2
j_gene: TRBJ2-1
abundance: many

CDR3aa: CASIPGLADKISSYEQYF
v_gene: TRBV28
j_gene: TRBJ2-7
abundance: .

CDR3aa: CASTTGEGQPQHF
v_gene: TRBV6-2/TRBV6-3
j_gene: TRBJ1-5
abundance: few

CDR3aa: CATLRNGQETQYF
v_gene: TRBV6-2/TRBV6-3
j_gene: TRBJ2-5
abundance: few

CDR3aa: CSVFQGSGYTF
v_gene: TRBV20-1
j_gene: TRBJ1-2
abundance: few

CDR3aa: CASTSGRGSYFTDTQYF
v_gene: TRBV7-9
j_gene: TRBJ2-3
abundance: many

CDR3aa: CASSLTGGAFTEAFF
v_gene: TRBV12-3/TRBV12-4
j_gene: TRBJ1-1
abundance: many

CDR3aa: CASSSLGPEVDTQYF
v_gene: TRBV27
j_gene: TRBJ2-3
abundance: few

CDR3aa: CAMGFGQGRKGDIQYF
v_gene: TRBV4-2
j_gene: TRBJ2-4
abundance: .

CDR3aa: CATSDPAPGRTPREQFF
v_gene: TRBV24-1
j_gene: TRBJ2-1
abundance: few

CDR3aa: CASSLLAGGFMDEQYF
v_gene: TRBV28
j_gene: TRBJ2-7
abundance: many

CDR3aa: CASSLGGPENTEAFF
v_gene: TRBV7-2
j_gene: TRBJ1-1
abundance: .

CDR3aa: CASSLGVAGFRQFF
v_gene: TRBV12-3/TRBV12-4
j_gene: TRBJ2-1
abundance: .

CDR3aa: CASSLDQSPQHF
v_gene: TRBV7-9
j_gene: TRBJ1-5
abundance: many

CDR3aa: CASTYGSLAASGANVLTF
v_gene: TRBV6-1
j_gene: TRBJ2-6
abundance: .

CDR3aa: CASSLSKSNYGYTF
v_gene: TRBV5-1
j_gene: TRBJ1-2
abundance: few

CDR3aa: CASSSTAKNTGELFF
v_gene: TRBV7-2
j_gene: TRBJ2-2
abundance: .

CDR3aa: CAWLPGNTYEQYF
v_gene: TRBV30
j_gene: TRBJ2-7
abundance: few

CDR3aa: CASSQDIPSAQYF
v_gene: TRBV4-1
j_gene: TRBJ2-5
abundance: .

CDR3aa: CASSQQTVTEAFF
v_gene: TRBV7-8
j_gene: TRBJ1-1
abundance: few

CDR3aa: CASSKDRGRVEQYF
v_gene: TRBV6-2/TRBV6-3
j_gene: TRBJ2-7
abundance: few

CDR3aa: CASSQDGTNGYTQYF
v_gene: TRBV4-2
j_gene: TRBJ2-3
abundance: few

CDR3aa: CASSLWLAGDNEQFF
v_gene: TRBV28
j_gene: TRBJ2-1
abundance: .

CDR3aa: CASSQDAGTASSGANVLTF
v_gene: TRBV4-2
j_gene: TRBJ2-6
abundance: few

CDR3aa: CSARSPANVLTF
v_gene: TRBV20-1
j_gene: TRBJ2-6
abundance: many

CDR3aa: CASSLVHGTNTEAFF
v_gene: TRBV7-2
j_gene: TRBJ1-1
abundance: .

CDR3aa: CSAPSGTTPTGEQYF
v_gene: TRBV20-1
j_gene: TRBJ2-7
abundance: many

CDR3aa: CASRPSTGGNTEAFF
v_gene: TRBV12-3/TRBV12-4
j_gene: TRBJ1-1
abundance: .

CDR3aa: CASSPGLGASGANVLTF
v_gene: TRBV18
j_gene: TRBJ2-6
abundance: .

CDR3aa: CASARAGDTQYF
v_gene: TRBV6-5
j_gene: TRBJ2-3
abundance: many

CDR3aa: CASSQGSIRRTDTQYF
v_gene: TRBV3-1
j_gene: TRBJ2-3
abundance: .

CDR3aa: CASSTEGTNGNEQFF
v_gene: TRBV19
j_gene: TRBJ2-1
abundance: few

CDR3aa: CSADPRTSGSEQYF
v_gene: TRBV20-1
j_gene: TRBJ2-7
abundance: few

CDR3aa: CATSATGWEQYF
v_gene: TRBV15
j_gene: TRBJ2-7
abundance: few

CDR3aa: CASSAPGVGGNEQFF
v_gene: TRBV5-1
j_gene: TRBJ2-1
abundance: .

CDR3aa: CASSLSGGVDIQYF
v_gene: TRBV12-3/TRBV12-4
j_gene: TRBJ2-4
abundance: many